The entry below gives a single T cell receptor beta chain sequence along with its context. Germline V gene lookup returns CDR1 SGHDN and CDR2 FVKESK. The CDR3 has 15 residues. Between the trimmed V and J ends, which lost 5 bases and 1 base, there was a span of 14 bases. This entry belongs to a study of blood T cell repertoires in COVID-19. TCRdb's copy holds only in-frame clones and misses some; the assay was immunoSEQ multiplex PCR. Of approximately 400,000 clones listed, roughly four fifths are singletons. Material: peripheral blood. The chain links TRBV14 to TRBJ1-1; D may be TRBD1 (5 bases). The origin of this receptor is a human donor with acute or convalescent COVID-19. The donor label of this sample is uncertain. CDR3: CASSYRQPGNTEAFF. In DNA, the CDR3 is TGTGCCAGCAGCTACCGACAGCCTGGGAACACTGAAGCTTTCTTT.